This T cell receptor (beta chain) stems from a study of shared clonotypes between healthy human individuals. In the study overall: CD4 naive and memory got three plates each, CD8 naive two, CD8 memory one. General observations from the study: Larger estimated richness was generally recorded for naive subsets relative to memory subsets.

This CDR3 spans 15 amino acids. Germline CDR1 LGHNA, CDR2 YNFKEQ. Trimming left V 0 bases short and J 3 bases short, with 12 bases between. Each sorted subset replicate got 200 ng genomic DNA, about 33,000 genomes. Sequencing used immunoSEQ multiplex PCR; TCRdb keeps in-frame clones, though not all of them. This repertoire shows more than 550,000 clones, 90% found once; its top ten account for 30% to 35%. As for this clone: Its matching antigen is unknown.

The TCR sequence derives from a man in his late teens or twenties in good health. Some clones in this sample may be carry-over from other donors' samples. The gene calls are TRBV4-2 and TRBJ2-7, with D unclear. The sequenced sample consisted of memory CD8+ T cells from PBMCs. Specified subset: CD45RO+ cells pooled with CCR7-negative TemRA cells. The CDR3 DNA reads TGTGCCAGCAGCCAAGAATCTAGATCCGACTACGAGCAGTACTTC. Residues: CASSQESRSDYEQYF.